This T cell receptor beta chain was retrieved from a study of cytotoxic CD8 clonotypes in ibrutinib-treated CLL. Study-level points and caveats: Sampling time points were not equivalent between sustained-remission and progressing patients.

The CDR3 consists of 14 residues. CDR1 is MNHNS and CDR2 is SASEGT in the germline V gene. The V gene lost 5 bases and the J gene lost 10 bases, with 18 bases spanning the gap. Generated by immunoSEQ multiplex PCR, the TCRdb table keeps only in-frame clones and is missing some. This sample has 30,000 to 40,000 clones; roughly 70% occur once, and the top ten carry 10%. For this clone: Its antigen is currently unknown.

The source of this sequence is a human donor with chronic lymphocytic leukemia. The chain is built from TRBV6-1 and TRBJ2-1; possibly TRBD2 for D (6 bases). Sequences were derived from PBMCs, sampled at disease progression, from a patient treated with ibrutinib. The CDR3 nucleotides read TGTGCCAGCAGTAACATGCTATGGGGGGTGGAGCAGTTCTTC. The encoded protein is CASSNMLWGVEQFF.